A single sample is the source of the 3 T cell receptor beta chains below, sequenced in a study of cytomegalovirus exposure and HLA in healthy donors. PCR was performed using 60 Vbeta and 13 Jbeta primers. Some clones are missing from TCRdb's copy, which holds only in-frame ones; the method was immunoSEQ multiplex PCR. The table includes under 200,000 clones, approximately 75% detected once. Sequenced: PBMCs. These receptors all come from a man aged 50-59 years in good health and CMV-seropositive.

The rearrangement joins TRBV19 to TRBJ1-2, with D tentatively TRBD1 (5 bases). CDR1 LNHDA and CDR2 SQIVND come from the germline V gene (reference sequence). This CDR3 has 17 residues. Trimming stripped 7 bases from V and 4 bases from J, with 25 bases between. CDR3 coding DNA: TGTGCCAGTATGGACCTGGGCAGGGTCGGGGGAGGCTATGGCTACACCTTC. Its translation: CASMDLGRVGGGYGYTF.

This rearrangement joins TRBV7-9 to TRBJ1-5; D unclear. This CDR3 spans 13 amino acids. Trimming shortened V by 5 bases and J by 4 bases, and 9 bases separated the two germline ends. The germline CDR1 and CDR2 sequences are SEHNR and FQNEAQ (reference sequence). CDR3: CASSETRNQPQHF. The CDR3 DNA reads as TGTGCCAGCAGCGAGACAAGGAATCAGCCCCAGCATTTT.

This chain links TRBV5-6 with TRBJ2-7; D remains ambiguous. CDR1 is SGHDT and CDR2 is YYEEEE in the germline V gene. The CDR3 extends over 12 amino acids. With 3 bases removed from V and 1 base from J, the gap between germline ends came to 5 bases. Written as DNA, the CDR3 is TGTGCCAGCAGCTCCTTATCCTACGAGCAGTACTTC. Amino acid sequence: CASSSLSYEQYF.